The 23 T cell receptor beta chains below were found in one sample sequenced in a study of early T cells in non-severe SARS-CoV-2 infection. Using its own MiXCR run on the 5' RACE reads, TCRdb lists one record per CDR3 protein. Among tens of thousands of distinct CDR3 sequences listed, around 8% were seen once. The sequenced sample was whole blood, obtained at baseline. These receptors were taken from an adult who was a healthcare worker with PCR-confirmed SARS-CoV-2 infection or an uninfected control (not recorded which).

This clonotype has just a few counts. The DNA for the CDR3 is TGTGCCAGCAGCTTGGGGACCGGACAGGGGTACGAGCAGTACTTC. Encoded protein: CASSLGTGQGYEQYF. V gene TRBV7-2 combines with J gene TRBJ2-7; 9 nucleotides match TRBD1. The V segment lost 3 bases and the J segment 4 bases; nucleotides outside the gene matches: 7. This CDR3 has 15 amino acids. Germline CDR1 and CDR2: SGHTA and FQGNSA.

This chain uses TRBV6-2 or TRBV6-3 with TRBJ2-1; TRBD2 matches 7 bases. Germline assignment: CDR1 MNHEY and CDR2 SVGEGT. The length of the CDR3 is 16 residues. V shed 5 bases and J 2 bases; nucleotides not matched to a gene: 9. The CDR3 is CASSPGLVRAYNEQFF. In DNA form, the CDR3 reads TGTGCCAGCAGTCCAGGACTAGTTCGGGCCTACAATGAGCAGTTCTTC.

The table lists this clonotype with a few counts. The V gene is TRBV6-5, the J gene TRBJ1-4, with D perhaps matching TRBD1 (5 bases). The CDR3 is made up of 14 amino acids. V lost 0 bases and J 8 bases, leaving 10 bases between the germline ends. Germline loops: CDR1 MNHEY, CDR2 SVGAGI. CDR3 protein: CASSYSGGREKLFF. CDR3 in DNA: TGTGCCAGCAGTTACTCCGGGGGAAGGGAAAAACTGTTTTTT.

This clonotype has ten or more counts. The chain links TRBV28 to TRBJ2-4; D might be TRBD2 (6 bases). V was trimmed by 5 bases and J by 6 bases, leaving 17 bases between them. The germline V gene encodes CDR1 MDHEN and CDR2 SYDVKM. This CDR3 comprises 15 residues. This CDR3 is CASSPGGLVGNIQYF. For the CDR3, the DNA is TGTGCCAGCAGTCCTGGAGGGCTAGTTGGAAACATTCAGTACTTC.

The V and J genes are TRBV6-4 and TRBJ2-3; TRBD2 might be the D (5 bases). Germline CDR1 is MRHNA and CDR2 is SNTAGT. The CDR3 has 14 amino acids. Trimming removed 3 bases from V and 0 bases from J, with 7 bases in between. CDR3 sequence: CASSEEESTDTQYF. The CDR3 DNA sequence: TGTGCCAGCAGTGAGGAGGAGAGCACAGATACGCAGTATTTT.

This clonotype was detected ten times or more. V is TRBV28 and J is TRBJ2-3; no firm D call. Trimming pared 3 bases from V and 2 bases from J, leaving 18 bases between. Per germline, CDR1 MDHEN and CDR2 SYDVKM. The CDR3 contains 17 residues. Here the CDR3 reads CASSFALGTFNTDTQYF. CDR3 nucleotide sequence: TGTGCCAGCAGTTTTGCTCTTGGTACCTTCAACACAGATACGCAGTATTTT.

A word on this clonotype: Since a much larger clone is just one base distant, this may be a read error. This is likely a read error, given that the CDR3 carries no conserved phenylalanine or tryptophan at its end. The chain combines TRBV11-3 with TRBJ2-7; D remains unclear. The CDR3 length is 13 residues. Trimming pared 2 bases from V and 2 bases from J, leaving 7 bases between. CDR1 is SGHNT, CDR2 YENEEA, per germline. CDR3 bases: TGTGCCAGCAGCTTATACCCCACCTACGAGCAGTACTAC. Amino acid sequence: CASSLYPTYEQYY.

This clonotype was detected ten times or more. The gene calls are TRBV7-6 and TRBJ2-1; possible D gene TRBD1, 5 bases. CDR1 is SGHVS, CDR2 FNYEAQ, per germline. V dropped 3 bases and J dropped 1 base, with 7 bases sitting between them. The CDR3 extends over 14 amino acids. CDR3 sequence reads: CASSFQGSYNEQFF. CDR3 sequence (DNA): TGTGCCAGCAGCTTCCAGGGTTCCTACAATGAGCAGTTCTTC.

This chain uses TRBV29-1 with TRBJ2-7, with 11 bases identical to TRBD2. Germline lookup yields CDR1 SQVTM and CDR2 ANQGSEA. This CDR3 has 14 residues. V lost 7 bases, J lost 0 bases, and 5 bases stayed unmatched. CDR3 in amino acids: CSALTSGSSYEQYF. DNA of the CDR3: TGCAGCGCCCTAACTAGCGGGAGCTCCTACGAGCAGTACTTC.

The chain joins TRBV25-1 to TRBJ2-7; D remains ambiguous. V was trimmed by 2 bases and J by 3 bases, leaving 11 bases between them. This CDR3 has 14 amino acids. The V gene's germline CDR1 is MGHDK and CDR2 SYGVNS. The CDR3 loop reads CASSEPGSIYEQYF. CDR3 sequence (DNA): TGTGCCAGCAGTGAACCGGGCTCGATCTACGAGCAGTACTTC.

The table lists this clonotype with many counts. J is TRBJ2-3 and V is TRBV5-4; TRBD2 matches 11 bases. The CDR3 loop spans 15 amino acids. Germline values: CDR1 SGHNT, CDR2 YYREEE (reference sequence). The ends lost 4 bases at V and 2 bases at J; junction bases unmatched: 3. The CDR3 sequence: CASSQGLAVTDTQYF. CDR3 DNA: TGTGCCAGCAGCCAGGGACTAGCGGTCACAGATACGCAGTATTTT. The full variable domain, with the rest looked up from reference TRBV5-4 and TRBJ2-3, is ETGVTQSPTHLIKTRGQQVTLRCSSQSGHNTVSWYQQALGQGPQFIFQYYREEENGRGNFPPRFSGLQFPNYSSELNVNALELDDSALYLCASSQGLAVTDTQYFGPGTRLTVL.

This clonotype was seen a handful of times. V is TRBV18 and J is TRBJ2-6; tentative D call: TRBD1 (6 bases). CDR1 and CDR2 from the germline V gene are KGHSH and LQKENI. V lost 8 bases and J lost 1, with 21 bases in between. CDR3 length: 18 residues. The CDR3 region has the DNA TGTGCCAGCCCGAGAATGGGACACATGCGTTCTGGGGCCAACGTCCTGACTTTC. This codes for CASPRMGHMRSGANVLTF.

V and J are TRBV12-3 or TRBV12-4 and TRBJ2-5; D may be TRBD2 (6 bases). Trimming pared 3 bases from V and 5 bases from J, leaving 13 bases between. The CDR3 covers 14 residues. CDR3 DNA: TGTGCCAGCAGTTTTAGGGCAGGGAGGGAGACCCAGTACTTC. Translating gives CASSFRAGRETQYF.

In its sample, this clonotype was seen a few times. The gene calls are TRBV18 and TRBJ2-1; D may be TRBD1 or TRBD2 (5 bases each). V lost 3 bases and J 3 bases, leaving 12 bases between the germline ends. Germline loops: CDR1 KGHSH, CDR2 LQKENI. There are 15 residues in the CDR3. CDR3 in DNA: TGTGCCAGCTCACCGGGGGAGTCCGTCTACAATGAGCAGTTCTTC. Amino acid sequence: CASSPGESVYNEQFF.

This clonotype was seen ten or more times. The chain couples TRBV4-3 to TRBJ2-7; 9 nucleotides align to TRBD2. J lost 3 bases, V lost 4 bases, and 4 bases had no gene match. Germline CDR1 reads LGHNA; CDR2 reads YSLEER. The CDR3 loop spans 14 amino acids. CDR3 coding DNA: TGCGCCAGCAGCCTTTATAGCGGGGGCTACGAGCAGTACTTC. Translated: CASSLYSGGYEQYF.

This clonotype appeared a few times. This chain links TRBV5-4 with TRBJ2-1, with unresolved D. Germline V lookup: CDR1 SGHNT, CDR2 YYREEE (reference sequence). The CDR3 spans 12 residues. V shed 0 bases and J shed 6 bases, with 4 bases lying between them. The CDR3 loop reads CASSLDSNEQFF. CDR3 in DNA: TGTGCCAGCAGCTTGGACAGCAATGAGCAGTTCTTC.

The gene calls are TRBV5-1 and TRBJ1-1; D remains ambiguous. The CDR3 runs to 12 residues. V gave up 7 bases and J gave up 1 base, with 8 bases separating them. Germline V gene data show CDR1 as SGHRS and CDR2 as YFSETQ. The CDR3 DNA sequence: TGCGCCAGCGCCGGCTCGAACACTGAAGCTTTCTTT. This translates into CASAGSNTEAFF.

This clonotype was observed a handful of times. The J gene is TRBJ2-7, the V gene TRBV13; 7 positions agree with TRBD1. The length of the CDR3 is 14 residues. V lost 0 bases to trimming and J lost 5 bases; unmatched junction nucleotides: 4. Germline lookup yields CDR1 PRHDT and CDR2 FYEKMQ (reference sequence). CDR3 region: CASSLGDRAHEQYF. CDR3 DNA: TGTGCCAGCAGCTTAGGTGACAGGGCCCACGAGCAGTACTTC.

The J gene is TRBJ2-1, the V gene TRBV20-1; D is possibly TRBD1 or TRBD2 (5 bases each). CDR1 is DFQATT, CDR2 SNEGSKA, per germline (reference sequence). The CDR3 sequence is 16 residues long. V lost 1 base, J lost 4 bases, and 17 bases lay in between. CDR3 bases: TGCAGTGCTAGAGCCTACCGATTGGGGGAATACAATGAGCAGTTCTTC. It encodes CSARAYRLGEYNEQFF.

At least ten counts were recorded for this clonotype. This chain connects TRBV18 to TRBJ2-7, with a weak D call TRBD2 (6 bases). Trimming took 0 bases from V and 2 from J, leaving 8 bases between them. CDR1 is KGHSH, CDR2 LQKENI, per germline. This CDR3 is built from 14 residues. DNA of the CDR3: TGTGCCAGCTCACCACCCCCGGGGGCCTACGAGCAGTACTTC. The encoded protein is CASSPPPGAYEQYF.

The V call is TRBV29-1, the J call TRBJ2-2; D remains ambiguous. This CDR3 has 12 amino acids. V gave up 6 bases and J gave up 5 bases, with 10 bases separating them. The germline CDR1 and CDR2 sequences are SQVTM and ANQGSEA. The CDR3 loop is CSVESGTGELFF. The CDR3 DNA reads as TGCAGCGTAGAATCTGGGACCGGGGAGCTGTTTTTT.

V and J are TRBV10-3 and TRBJ2-7; D possibly corresponds to TRBD2 (5 bases). The CDR3 has 13 amino acids. The germline gives CDR1 ENHRY, CDR2 SYGVKD. V dropped 6 bases and J dropped 3 bases, with 12 bases sitting between them. CDR3 DNA: TGTGCCATCAGAGCGGAACTGGGCTACGAGCAGTACTTC. This codes for CAIRAELGYEQYF.

The V call is TRBV2, the J call TRBJ2-1; D may be TRBD2 (5 bases). V gave up 7 bases and J gave up 8 bases, with 12 bases separating them. Per the germline V gene, CDR1 is SNHLY and CDR2 is FYNNEI. The CDR3 covers 12 residues. DNA of the CDR3: TGTGCCAGCAAGGGAGTTAGCGATGAGCAGTTCTTC. Its translation: CASKGVSDEQFF.